This T cell receptor beta chain was observed in a study of blood T cell repertoires in COVID-19 (TCRdb year 2020). With regard to the full study: The collaborator samples originated in the United States, Italy and Spain and spanned the acute and convalescent phases of COVID-19. The prospective study material was composed of cDNA or gDNA derived from T cells, B-cell-depleted T cells, or PBMCs. Subjects who had been exposed to COVID-19, were actively infected with it, or had recovered from it provided the deeply sampled blood TCRbeta repertoires that made up the dataset. The repertoires were released in a freely available public database intended as a resource for research on the immune response to SARS-CoV-2. Samples came from the ongoing ImmuneRACE study (first 160 participants) plus 1,254 subjects from 6 global collaborators. Sample metadata almost always included a de-identified subject ID, COVID-19 status, age in years and sex. HLA class I and class II types, where available, came from metadata supplied by the sample provider rather than from assay-based typing.

For this clone: The antigen it binds to is not known. Base qualities are not provided; no much larger clone lies one nucleotide away.

The immunoSEQ Assay, a bias-controlled multiplex PCR, was used to amplify TCRbeta CDR3 regions from genomic DNA. Per the source publication's procedure: The number of nucleated cells in each sample was estimated from the amplification of reference gene primers within the assay. Sequence reads were collapsed and filtered to measure the absolute abundance of every unique TCRbeta CDR3 rearrangement. For each sample, productive Simpson clonality was calculated as the square root of Simpson's diversity index across productive rearrangements. This is the immuneACCESS table as TCRdb keeps it, with only in-frame sequences that have V and J called. A part of the clones is gone; compared with another copy, unresolved V genes explain less than half, and the rest is unexplained. V, J and clone size were drawn from that table, and D and trimming were deduced from the DNA. The sample profile shows 300,000 to 350,000 clones; around nine tenths of them were found once. 3% to 4% of the sample goes to the ten largest clones.

In Seattle, one collaborating source enrolled patients while the infection was active and tracked those patients longitudinally over the course of disease. The collaborating institutions used their own protocols to collect whole blood in K2EDTA tubes. For TCRbeta analysis, collaborator samples were shipped as frozen whole blood, as isolated PBMCs, or as DNA extracted from either sample type. The CDR3, cysteine through phenylalanine, is 15 amino acids long. The sequence is cut down to CDR3 DNA, 45 bases in frame from base 1. In the germline V gene, CDR1 corresponds to SGHNT and CDR2 to YENEEA. V loses 2 bases, J loses 4 bases, and the germline ends lie 14 bases apart. What the study reported, not specific to this receptor: The amount of clinical and demographic metadata varied by source and participant and was provided uncurated.

The sequencing input was peripheral blood. The rearrangement joined TRBV11-3 to TRBJ1-1; D gene: possibly TRBD1, on 6 matching bases. This sequence originates from a woman between 55 and 75 years old with COVID-19, enrolled during active disease. The bases read TGTGCCAGCAGCTTATTCGGGGGGCAGGGCACTGAAGCTTTCTTT. Its translation reads: CASSLFGGQGTEAFF.